This passage covers 24 T cell receptor beta chains from one sample sequenced in a study of post-analysis software for immune sequencing data. The study, taken as a whole, reports: Patients carried a handful of TRBV segments more frequently than controls did, and TRBV5-6, TRBV5-1 and TRBV20-1 were among them.

Their antigens remain unidentified. Included in the TCR beta cDNA libraries were unique molecular identifiers. MiXCR, applied by TCRdb to the PCR reads, yields one record per CDR3 protein. The sample lists roughly 800,000 distinct CDR3 sequences; 53% were seen once. The sequenced sample consisted of blood. The receptors come from a girl between 10 and 17 years old with multiple sclerosis.

This clonotype was observed a handful of times. The V call is TRBV6-6, the J call TRBJ2-5, with unresolved D. Trimming cost V 7 bases and J 7 bases, with 16 bases left between them. Per the germline V gene, CDR1 is MNHNY and CDR2 is SVGAGI (reference sequence). CDR3 size: 13 residues. The CDR3 loop is CASTPVRSGTQYF. CDR3 coding DNA: TGTGCCAGCACCCCCGTCAGGTCTGGGACCCAGTACTTC.

This chain uses TRBV18 with TRBJ1-6; D is possibly TRBD1 (6 bases). Germline lookup yields CDR1 KGHSH and CDR2 LQKENI. Trimming left V 6 bases short and J 4 bases short, with 13 bases between. There are 15 residues in the CDR3. Written as DNA, the CDR3 is TGTGCCAGCTCCCAGGGGCTCGGATATAATTCACCCCTCCACTTT. Translation gives CASSQGLGYNSPLHF.

Details on this clonotype: At one boundary the junction diverges from the germline segment, which might be a read error. The chain uses TRBV7-3 and TRBJ2-3, with D possibly being TRBD2 (5 bases). This CDR3 has 15 amino acids. Germline lookup yields CDR1 SGHTA and CDR2 FQGTGA. CDR3 amino acids: CASNLGLRSTDTQYF. The CDR3 nucleotides read TGTGCCAGCAACTTAGGACTCCGAAGCACAGATACGCAGTATTTT.

The chain joins TRBV4-1 to TRBJ2-5; D is perhaps TRBD1 (7 bases). V was trimmed by 5 bases and J by 13 bases, leaving 20 bases between them. The CDR3 totals 13 residues. Germline V gene sequence: CDR1 MGHRA, CDR2 YSYEKL. The CDR3, as DNA: TGCGCCAGCAGCTCCCTGGAGGGGGCTGGTATGTACTTC. Translation: CASSSLEGAGMYF.

The rearrangement joins TRBV13 to TRBJ1-2, with D unresolved. Germline loops: CDR1 PRHDT, CDR2 FYEKMQ (reference sequence). Deletions cut 6 bases from V and 2 bases from J, with 13 bases between. The CDR3 is 14 amino acids. CDR3 sequence reads: CASRNFGENYGYTF. In DNA form, the CDR3 reads TGTGCCAGCAGAAACTTCGGGGAAAACTATGGCTACACCTTC.

The chain combines TRBV25-1 with TRBJ2-1; 7 bases are a match to TRBD1. CDR3 length: 13 residues. Germline V gene sequence: CDR1 MGHDK, CDR2 SYGVNS. The J segment lost 7 bases and the V segment lost 8 bases, leaving 8 bases of the junction unmatched. The CDR3 is CASHRQGGNEQFF. As DNA, the CDR3 is TGTGCCAGCCACAGACAGGGTGGGAATGAGCAGTTCTTC.

As concerns this clonotype: Germline and junction disagree at one end, which may indicate a read error. This chain uses TRBV10-3 with TRBJ2-5, with 10 bases fitting TRBD1. The CDR3 is made up of 14 amino acids. The germline V gene has CDR1 ENHRY and CDR2 SYGVKD. The CDR3 sequence: CAISPGTGEEPQYF. The CDR3 DNA is TGTGCCATCTCTCCGGGGACAGGGGAAGAGCCCCAGTACTTC.

The J gene is TRBJ2-3, the V gene TRBV7-2; TRBD2 agrees at 9 bases. The CDR3 is 19 residues long. The germline CDR1 and CDR2 sequences are SGHTA and FQGNSA. Trimming at V came to 1 base and at J to 8 bases, leaving 19 bases not matched to a gene. CDR3 amino acids: CASSLVGARRLAAPVTQYF. CDR3 DNA sequence: TGTGCCAGCAGCTTAGTTGGGGCCCGGAGACTAGCGGCCCCGGTTACGCAGTATTTT.

The table lists this clonotype with a few counts. The chain couples TRBV12-5 to TRBJ2-3, with D hard to call. The V and J ends lost 6 bases and 0 bases respectively, with 4 bases between them. Looked up from germline, CDR1 is LGHNT and CDR2 is FRNRAP. The CDR3 is 12 residues long. CDR3 amino acids: CASGQSTDTQYF. As DNA, the CDR3 is TGTGCTAGTGGACAGAGCACAGATACGCAGTATTTT.

The chain joins TRBV7-3 to TRBJ1-6; 7 positions match TRBD1. In germline, CDR1 is SGHTA, CDR2 FQGTGA. V shed 5 bases and J 8 bases; nucleotides not matched to a gene: 6. The length of the CDR3 is 14 residues. The CDR3 sequence: CASSLRDRHSPLHF. The DNA of the CDR3 is TGTGCCAGCAGCCTTAGGGACAGACATTCACCCCTCCACTTT.

With respect to this clonotype: An end of the junction does not agree with germline; a read error may underlie this. The V and J genes are TRBV18 and TRBJ2-5; the match to TRBD1 covers 10 bases. Germline V gives CDR1 KGHSH, CDR2 LQKENI. The CDR3 has 14 amino acids. The CDR3 DNA reads TGTGCCAACTCATCGGACAGGGGGCAAGAGACCCAGTACTTC. Amino acid sequence: CANSSDRGQETQYF. Together with reference TRBV18 and TRBJ2-5, the CDR3 gives the full variable domain: NAGVMQNPRHLVRRRGQEARLRCSPMKGHSHVYWYRQLPEEGLKFMVYLQKENIIDESGMPKERFSAEFPKEGPSILRIQQVVRGDSAAYFCANSSDRGQETQYFGPGTRLLVL.

This chain joins TRBV20-1 and TRBJ2-1; 9 bases line up with TRBD1. The V and J ends lost 3 bases and 4 bases, in that order; junction bases with no gene match: 4. The CDR3 consists of 14 residues. Germline-derived CDR1 and CDR2 are DFQATT and SNEGSKA (reference sequence). In DNA form, the CDR3 reads TGCAGTGCTAGCTTCGGGACAGGGTACAATGAGCAGTTCTTC. Its protein is CSASFGTGYNEQFF.

The chain recombines TRBV5-1 with TRBJ2-1; D is unresolved. The CDR3 is made up of 14 amino acids. V lost 1 base and J 1 base, leaving 6 bases between the germline ends. CDR1 and CDR2 (germline): SGHRS, YFSETQ. CDR3 nucleotides: TGCGCCAGCAGCTTGCAGGCTTCCTACAATGAGCAGTTCTTC. Amino acids: CASSLQASYNEQFF.

This chain joins TRBV18 and TRBJ1-1; D uncertain. V was clipped by 3 bases and J by 2 bases, with 19 bases between them. From germline, CDR1 is KGHSH and CDR2 LQKENI. CDR3 length equals 17 residues. The CDR3 DNA reads as TGTGCCAGCTCACCCCGTAGAGGGCCCGGCCTAAACACTGAAGCTTTCTTT. Amino acids: CASSPRRGPGLNTEAFF.

The chain recombines TRBV6-2 or TRBV6-3 with TRBJ1-2; no reliable D call. Trimming pared 0 bases from V and 4 bases from J, leaving 15 bases between. CDR3 size: 16 residues. Germline values: CDR1 MNHEY, CDR2 SVGEGT. This CDR3 is CASSYSKGGKPYGYTF. CDR3 coding DNA: TGTGCCAGCAGTTACTCGAAAGGAGGGAAACCCTATGGCTACACCTTC.

The V gene is TRBV28, the J gene TRBJ2-1, with 9 bases aligning to TRBD1. The CDR3 is 15 amino acids. Germline V gene sequence: CDR1 MDHEN, CDR2 SYDVKM. V gave up 7 bases and J gave up 6 bases; unmatched junction bases: 10. The CDR3 DNA follows: TGTGCCAGCAACATTCCGGGACAGGGTATCAATGAGCAGTTCTTC. Amino acid sequence: CASNIPGQGINEQFF.

In its sample, this clonotype was seen a few times. This chain connects TRBV10-3 to TRBJ1-2; 8 nucleotides match TRBD1. From germline, CDR1 is ENHRY and CDR2 SYGVKD. The CDR3 runs 15 residues. V trimming: 7 bases; J trimming: 3 bases; junction bases outside the gene matches: 10. The chain's CDR3 is CAITGPGQGDYGYTF. Here the CDR3 DNA reads TGTGCCATCACCGGACCCGGACAGGGTGACTATGGCTACACCTTC.

There are a few counts of this clonotype. The rearrangement joins TRBV7-2 to TRBJ1-2; 9 bases fit TRBD1. CDR3 size: 15 residues. Germline V gene sequence: CDR1 SGHTA, CDR2 FQGNSA. V was clipped by 1 base and J by 4 bases; unmatched bases: 4. The CDR3 sequence: CASSLGRTGAYGYTF. The CDR3 DNA follows: TGTGCCAGCAGCTTAGGTCGGACAGGGGCCTATGGCTACACCTTC.

This clonotype was found a few times. CDR3 amino acids: CSVIVAGNEQFF. The CDR3 DNA is TGCAGCGTCATAGTAGCGGGAAATGAGCAGTTCTTC. The rearrangement uses TRBV29-1 and TRBJ2-1; 8 positions match TRBD2. Germline V gene sequence: CDR1 SQVTM, CDR2 ANQGSEA. J gave up 7 bases and V 6 bases, and 5 bases lay outside the gene matches. The CDR3 is 12 residues long.

The chain carries TRBV2 and TRBJ2-7; D is uncertain. CDR3 size: 12 residues. Trimming took 2 bases from V and 3 from J, leaving 5 bases between them. Germline CDR1 SNHLY, CDR2 FYNNEI. The CDR3 bases are TGTGCCAGCAGTGAATTCGTCTACGAGCAGTACTTC. Its translation: CASSEFVYEQYF.

V is TRBV12-3 or TRBV12-4 and J is TRBJ2-7; the match to TRBD1 covers 8 bases. The CDR3 is 13 amino acids. The V and J ends lost 5 bases and 6 bases, in that order; junction bases with no gene match: 6. DNA of the CDR3: TGTGCCAGCAGTACCGGGACAGGAGGCGAGCAGTACTTC. This encodes CASSTGTGGEQYF.

The chain links TRBV3-1 to TRBJ1-2; D not certain. This CDR3 spans 16 amino acids. Trimming stripped 4 bases from V and 7 bases from J, with 22 bases between. Per the germline V gene, CDR1 is LGHDT and CDR2 is YNNKEL (reference sequence). CDR3 protein: CASSRGEGPTWSGYTF. CDR3 coding DNA: TGTGCCAGCAGCCGGGGTGAAGGCCCCACCTGGTCTGGCTACACCTTC.

The chain combines TRBV13 with TRBJ2-3, with a possible D match to TRBD2 (5 bases). Trimming took off 5 bases at V and 2 bases at J, with 17 bases between the two ends. Germline CDR1 reads PRHDT; CDR2 reads FYEKMQ (reference sequence). The CDR3 is made up of 16 amino acids. CDR3 DNA: TGTGCCAGCAGCCAGCGACGGGGAAGGAACACAGATACGCAGTATTTT. This translates into CASSQRRGRNTDTQYF. Full variable domain (rest looked up from reference TRBV13 and TRBJ2-3): AAGVIQSPRHLIKEKRETATLKCYPIPRHDTVYWYQQGPGQDPQFLISFYEKMQSDKGSIPDRFSAQQFSDYHSELNMSSLELGDSALYFCASSQRRGRNTDTQYFGPGTRLTVL.

The chain joins TRBV27 to TRBJ1-4; no definite D call. Germline V gene lookup returns CDR1 MNHEY and CDR2 SMNVEV (reference sequence). With 0 bases removed from V and 14 bases from J, the gap between germline ends came to 16 bases. This CDR3 is built from 14 residues. The CDR3 protein is CASSLSRTDSYLFF. CDR3 nucleotide sequence: TGTGCCAGCAGTTTATCTCGGACGGATAGTTACCTGTTTTTT.